This TCR beta chain emerged from a study of cytomegalovirus exposure and HLA in healthy donors. The PCR contained 60 Vbeta and 13 Jbeta primers. Assay: immunoSEQ multiplex PCR; the TCRdb copy retains only in-frame clones and omits some. This sample has approximately 150,000 clones, with approximately 82% found just once. About this clone: Its antigen remains unknown.

Findings of the study overall: Sequencing likely generated an artifact that appeared as a cluster of highly shared sequence variants.

This CDR3 is built from 15 residues. Looked up from germline, CDR1 is SNHLY and CDR2 is FYNNEI. The clonotype originates from a male donor in good health and CMV-seronegative. Input material: PBMCs. The chain couples TRBV2 to TRBJ2-5, with 9 bases identical to TRBD1. The end of the DNA fits TRBJ2-7 better, so the J call may be wrong. The CDR3 sequence: CASSGRDRAPYEQYF. CDR3 bases: TGTGCCAGCAGTGGTCGGGACAGGGCCCCCTACGAGCAGTACTTC.